In this sample, the clone carrying this T cell receptor (beta chain) turned up a few times. This sample is part of a study of blood T cells in healthy people across ages. Germline V CDR1 and CDR2: MNHEY, SVGEGT. Trimming took off 6 bases at V and 8 bases at J, with 22 bases between the two ends. The CDR3 sequence is 15 residues long. Next came a second PCR, run for about 7 to 11 cycles, which used a sample-barcoded 5' primer along with a J-beta primer mix. TCRdb reprocessed the 5' RACE reads with MiXCR, giving one entry per CDR3 protein. The data contain around 1.1 million distinct CDR3 sequences, 30% to 40% of them singletons.

What was sequenced was blood. The clonotype was recovered from a man younger than 35 in good health. The chain carries TRBV6-2 or TRBV6-3 and TRBJ1-2; D is uncertain. Written as DNA, the CDR3 is TGTGCCAGCAGGATGGACGGCCTAAGGGCGGAGGGCTACACCTTC. This encodes CASRMDGLRAEGYTF.